In its sample, the clone carrying this T cell receptor (beta chain) was seen a few times. Its antigen is unknown. The data derive from a study of post-analysis software for immune sequencing data. General study results and limits: Controls had lower frequencies than patients of a few TRBV segments, which included TRBV5-6, TRBV5-1 and TRBV20-1. Compared against controls, patients with multiple sclerosis displayed significantly lower normalized Chao1 diversity.

Germline assignment: CDR1 ENHRY and CDR2 SYGVKD. The CDR3 consists of 15 residues. Unique molecular identifiers had been added to the TCR beta cDNA libraries. MiXCR, applied by TCRdb to the PCR reads, yields one record per CDR3 protein. The sample lists about 770,000 distinct CDR3 sequences, more than 45% seen once, with just under 5% in the top ten. The material sequenced was blood. The rearrangement links TRBV10-3 to TRBJ2-5, with 11 bases aligning to TRBD2. Matching the DNA end better, TRBJ2-7 makes the J call doubtful. This TCR was sampled from a girl between 10 and 17 years old with multiple sclerosis. As DNA, the CDR3 is TGTGCCATCAGTGAGGGAATAGCGGGAGGGCGCGAGCAGTACTTC. Translation: CAISEGIAGGREQYF.